Below, one TCR beta chain is given with its context. This sample is part of a study of T cell responses to AZD1222 COVID-19 vaccine. Study details: Second doses that came at about 4 or about 12 weeks were put together.

The CDR3 spans 17 residues. Germline assignment: CDR1 MDHEN and CDR2 SYDVKM. V lost 6 bases and J 0 bases, leaving 15 bases between the germline ends. Sequencing used immunoSEQ multiplex PCR; TCRdb keeps in-frame clones, though not all of them. The repertoire holds some 130,000 clones, with about 87% as singletons. The source is an adult in good health. This material consisted of peripheral blood, taken on day 0 of AZD1222 vaccination. J is TRBJ2-6 and V is TRBV28; either TRBD1 or TRBD2 may supply D (5 bases each). CDR3 coding DNA: TGTGCCAGCAGCCGCCTTGGGACGGCCTCTGGGGCCAACGTCCTGACTTTC. The encoded protein is CASSRLGTASGANVLTF.